This T cell receptor beta chain is drawn from a study of long-term antiretroviral therapy in people with HIV. The V gene's germline CDR1 is LNHNV and CDR2 YYDKDF (reference sequence). The V gene lost 8 bases and the J gene lost 4 bases, with 28 bases spanning the gap. The CDR3 is 18 amino acids. Notes on the study in general: Patients on ART gained diversity, which nonetheless stayed below transplant donor controls.

In regard to this clone: Its antigen remains unidentified.

HIV-positive participants were all treated in the United States. Running of the v3.0 immunoSEQ assay took place at survey level. Profiling relied on immunoSEQ multiplex PCR, and the TCRdb table lists in-frame clones only, not all of them. Of 7,300 or so clones listed, 65% to 75% were seen once; the top ten hold 16%. This receptor was taken from a man aged 35-49 years with HIV. The sequenced sample was unsorted PBMCs, obtained about 0.9 years before starting antiretroviral therapy. The chain employs TRBV15 and TRBJ2-3; possibly TRBD1 for D (6 bases). The CDR3 DNA reads TGTGCCACCTCCCCCGTGGGAAGGGGGAAACAGCCCGCAGATACGCAGTATTTT. Amino acid sequence: CATSPVGRGKQPADTQYF. The variable domain in full, with the rest retrieved from reference TRBV15 and TRBJ2-3, is DAMVIQNPRYQVTQFGKPVTLSCSQTLNHNVMYWYQQKSSQAPKLLFHYYDKDFNNEADTPDNFQSRRPNTSFCFLDIRSPGLGDTAMYLCATSPVGRGKQPADTQYFGPGTRLTVL.